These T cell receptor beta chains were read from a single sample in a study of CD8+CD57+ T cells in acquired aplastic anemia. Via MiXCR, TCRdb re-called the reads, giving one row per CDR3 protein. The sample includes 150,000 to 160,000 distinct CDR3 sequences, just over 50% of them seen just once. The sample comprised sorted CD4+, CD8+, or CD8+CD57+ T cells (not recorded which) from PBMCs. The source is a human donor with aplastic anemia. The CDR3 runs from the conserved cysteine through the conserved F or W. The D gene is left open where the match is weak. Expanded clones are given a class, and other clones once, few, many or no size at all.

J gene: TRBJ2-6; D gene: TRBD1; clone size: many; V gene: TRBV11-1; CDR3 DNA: TGTGCCAGCAGCTTGAGCGATCAGGGGGCTTTAGGGGCCAACGTCCTGACTTTC; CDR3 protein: CASSLSDQGALGANVLTF
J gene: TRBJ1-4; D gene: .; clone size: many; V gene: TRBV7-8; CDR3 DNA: TGTGCCAGCAGCCAACAGATCTCGGCGGCTAATGAAAAACTGTTTTTT; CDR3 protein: CASSQQISAANEKLFF
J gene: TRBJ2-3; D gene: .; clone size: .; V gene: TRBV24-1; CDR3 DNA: TGTGCCACCAGTGATGCCGGGGAGTTGAGTGGCACAGATACGCAGTATTTT; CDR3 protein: CATSDAGELSGTDTQYF
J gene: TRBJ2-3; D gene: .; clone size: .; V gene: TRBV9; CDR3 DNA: TGTGCCAGCAGCGTCCGACGAGGCACAGATACGCAGTATTTT; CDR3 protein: CASSVRRGTDTQYF
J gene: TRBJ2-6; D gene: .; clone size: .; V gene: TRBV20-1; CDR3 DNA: TGCAGTGCTAGAGATGCGGCAGACTACGTCCTGACTTTC; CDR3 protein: CSARDAADYVLTF
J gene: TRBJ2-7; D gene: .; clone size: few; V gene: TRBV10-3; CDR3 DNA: TGTGCCATCAGTGAGTCAAGCTACGAGCAGTACTTC; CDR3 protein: CAISESSYEQYF
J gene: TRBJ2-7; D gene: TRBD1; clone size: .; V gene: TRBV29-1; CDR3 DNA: TGCAGCGTTGATCCGACAGGGGGTAGCTACGAGCAGTACTTT; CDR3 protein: CSVDPTGGSYEQYF
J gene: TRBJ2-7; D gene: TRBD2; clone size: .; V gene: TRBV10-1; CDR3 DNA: TGCGCCAGCAGTGAGAGTAGCGGGAGCTACGACCAGTACTTC; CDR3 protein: CASSESSGSYDQYF
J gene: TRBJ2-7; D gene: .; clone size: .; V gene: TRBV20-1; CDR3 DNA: TGCAGTGCTAGAGATGCAGGGACTGTCTCCGAGCAGTACTTC; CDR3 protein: CSARDAGTVSEQYF
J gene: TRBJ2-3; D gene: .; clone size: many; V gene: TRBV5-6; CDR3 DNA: TGTGCCAGCAGCTTTGCGGGGGCAGGAGATACGCAGTATTTT; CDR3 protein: CASSFAGAGDTQYF
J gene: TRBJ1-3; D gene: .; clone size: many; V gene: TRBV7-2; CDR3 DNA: TGTGCCAGCAGCTTAGGAAGAAACACCATATATTTT; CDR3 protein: CASSLGRNTIYF
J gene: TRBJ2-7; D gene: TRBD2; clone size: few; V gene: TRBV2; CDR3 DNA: TGTGCCATAACGGGACTAGACTCCTACGAGCAGTACTTC; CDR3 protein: CAITGLDSYEQYF
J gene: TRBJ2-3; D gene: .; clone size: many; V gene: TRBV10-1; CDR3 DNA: TGCGCCAGCAGTGAGTCCCTTTGGACCGTTCAGATCACGCAGTATTTT; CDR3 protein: CASSESLWTVQITQYF
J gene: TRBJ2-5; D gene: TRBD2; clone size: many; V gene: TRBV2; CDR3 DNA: TGTGCCAGCAGACCCCTCCGAGGCGGGGGGGCCGACGAGACCCAGTACTTC; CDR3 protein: CASRPLRGGGADETQYF
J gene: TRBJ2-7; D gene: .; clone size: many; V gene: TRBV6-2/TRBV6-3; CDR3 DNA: TGTGCCAGCAGTTCTCCCCGTAGCTACGACGAGCAGTACTTC; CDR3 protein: CASSSPRSYDEQYF
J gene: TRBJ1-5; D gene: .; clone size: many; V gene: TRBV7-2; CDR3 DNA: TGTGCCAGCAGCCCGGGGGTATGGGGCAATCAGCCCCAGCATTTT; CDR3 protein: CASSPGVWGNQPQHF
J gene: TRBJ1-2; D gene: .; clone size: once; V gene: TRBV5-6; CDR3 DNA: TGTGCCAGCAGCTTGGCGGGGGACCCCTGGTATGGCTACACCTTC; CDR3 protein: CASSLAGDPWYGYTF
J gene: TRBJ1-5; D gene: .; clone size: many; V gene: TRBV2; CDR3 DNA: TGTGCCAGCAGGGCGGGACTACTGAGCAATCAGCCCCAGCATTTT; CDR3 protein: CASRAGLLSNQPQHF
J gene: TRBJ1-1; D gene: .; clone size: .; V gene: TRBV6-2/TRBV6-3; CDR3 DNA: TGTGCCAGCAGTTACTCAATCAGCACGAACACTGAAGCTTTCTTT; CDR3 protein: CASSYSISTNTEAFF
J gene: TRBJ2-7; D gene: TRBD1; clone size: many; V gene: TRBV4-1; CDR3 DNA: TGCGCCAGCAGCCAGGACAGGGGGAGGGAGCAGTACTTC; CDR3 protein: CASSQDRGREQYF
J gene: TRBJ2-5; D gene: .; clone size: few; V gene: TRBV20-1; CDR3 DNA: TGCAGTGCGGTCCTGAACAGTCAAGAGACCCAGTACTTC; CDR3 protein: CSAVLNSQETQYF
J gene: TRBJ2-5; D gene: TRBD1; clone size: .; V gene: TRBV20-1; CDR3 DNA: TGCAGTGCTAAGGGGGCAGGGGAGACCCAGTACTTC; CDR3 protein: CSAKGAGETQYF
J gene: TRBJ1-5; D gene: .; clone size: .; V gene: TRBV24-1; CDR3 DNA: TGTGCCACCAGTGATCCAGCGTCACGGGGCAATCAGCCCCAGCATTTT; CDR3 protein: CATSDPASRGNQPQHF
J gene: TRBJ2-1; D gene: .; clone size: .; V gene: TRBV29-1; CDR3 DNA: TGCAGCGCCCTCGCCGACGTCTACAATGAGCAGTTCTTC; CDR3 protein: CSALADVYNEQFF
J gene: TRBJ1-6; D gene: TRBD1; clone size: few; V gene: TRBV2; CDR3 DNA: TGTGCCAGCAGCGTGGGACAGTATAATTCACCCCTCCACTTT; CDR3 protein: CASSVGQYNSPLHF